This entry lists 3 T cell receptor beta chains sequenced from one sample in a study of blood T cell repertoires in COVID-19. Some clones are missing from TCRdb's copy, which holds only in-frame ones; the method was immunoSEQ multiplex PCR. In the table there are 25,000 to 30,000 clones, around 87% of which are singletons. Sequencing input: peripheral blood. These receptors all stem from a human donor in a cohort sampled during active COVID-19. The donor label of this sample is uncertain.

V usage is TRBV5-5 and J usage is TRBJ2-3, with TRBD1 identical over 7 bases. V shed 1 base, J shed 2 bases, and the junction held 7 bases outside the gene matches. The CDR3 is 16 residues long. In germline, CDR1 is SGHKS, CDR2 YYEKEE (reference sequence). The CDR3 is CASSLIGGLVTDTQYF. The DNA for the CDR3 is TGTGCCAGCAGCTTGATAGGGGGCCTCGTCACAGATACGCAGTATTTT.

This chain connects TRBV5-4 to TRBJ2-5; 7 nucleotides match TRBD2. CDR1 and CDR2 (germline): SGHNT, YYREEE (reference sequence). The CDR3 is made up of 15 amino acids. The V segment lost 1 base and the J segment 1 base; nucleotides outside the gene matches: 4. The CDR3 DNA sequence: TGTGCCAGCAGCTTGAGGAGCGGGGTCCAAGAGACCCAGTACTTC. Encoded protein: CASSLRSGVQETQYF.

J is TRBJ2-7 and V is TRBV5-1; a possible D gene is TRBD2 (6 bases). CDR1 is SGHRS and CDR2 is YFSETQ in the germline V gene. This CDR3 comprises 16 residues. Trimming pared 0 bases from V and 0 bases from J, leaving 13 bases between. The CDR3 here is CASSLEGGAGSYEQYF. The CDR3 bases are TGCGCCAGCAGCTTGGAAGGCGGGGCGGGCTCCTACGAGCAGTACTTC.